This is a list of T cell receptor beta chains from one sample in a study of blood T cell repertoires in COVID-19. Libraries were prepared by immunoSEQ multiplex PCR; TCRdb keeps only in-frame clonotypes and omits some of them. This table holds fewer than 130,000 clones, 70% to 90% found once. Input material: peripheral blood. These receptors came from a human donor in a cohort sampled during active COVID-19. CDR3s include the opening cysteine and the closing phenylalanine or tryptophan. The D gene is left open where the match is weak. Clone size, where shown, is once, few, many, or a class for clones that have expanded.

NA	TRBV2	NA	TRBJ2-5	TGTGCCAGCAGTAATCGTCGAGAGACCCAGTACTTC	CASSNRRETQYF
NA	TRBV5-1	NA	TRBJ1-2	TGCGCCAGCAGCTCACTTAACTATGGCTACACCTTC	CASSSLNYGYTF
few	TRBV27	NA	TRBJ1-3	TGTGCCAGCAGTTCATTACCCCCCCAGGGATTACAGTTTTCTGGAAACACCATATATTTT	CASSSLPPQGLQFSGNTIYF
NA	TRBV3-1/TRBV3-2	TRBD2	TRBJ2-1	TGTGCCAGCAGCCAAGATCTAAGGAGTAGCGGGAGGGGTAATGAGCAGTTCTTC	CASSQDLRSSGRGNEQFF
NA	TRBV9	TRBD2	TRBJ2-4	TGTGCCAGCAGCGTAGGGACTAGCGGGAACATTCAGTACTTC	CASSVGTSGNIQYF
once	TRBV28	NA	TRBJ2-7	TGTGCCAGCAGTTTATACCCCGCAGGTGAGCAGTACTTC	CASSLYPAGEQYF
NA	TRBV6-1	TRBD1	TRBJ1-6	TGTGCCAGCAGTGAGGGACAGACCAATTCACCCCTCCACTTT	CASSEGQTNSPLHF
NA	TRBV19	NA	TRBJ2-2	TGTGCCAGTAGTATAGGCCTAGTCGGCACCGGGGAGCTGTTTTTT	CASSIGLVGTGELFF
NA	TRBV5-1	NA	TRBJ1-2	TGCGCCAGCAGCTTGGCGGCAGGGGCTAACTATGGCTACACCTTC	CASSLAAGANYGYTF
NA	TRBV29-1	NA	TRBJ1-4	TGCAGCGTTGTCCTGAATGAAAAACTGTTTTTT	CSVVLNEKLFF
NA	TRBV6-4	TRBD2	TRBJ2-7	TGTGCCAGCAGTTTAAGTACTAGCGGCGAGCAGTACTTC	CASSLSTSGEQYF
NA	TRBV11-2	TRBD1	TRBJ2-7	TGTGCCAGCAGCTTCCTTACAGGGGAGAGTGGCGAGCAGTACTTC	CASSFLTGESGEQYF
NA	TRBV4-1	NA	TRBJ1-2	TGCGCCAGCAGCCAAGAAGGCGGGGGGTTAAACTATGGCTACACCTTC	CASSQEGGGLNYGYTF